The rows below give T cell receptor beta chains drawn from one sample of a study of human T cells and chemical hapten exposure. MiXCR, applied by TCRdb to the RACE reads, yields one record per CDR3 protein. The data show more than 90,000 distinct CDR3 sequences, roughly 10% seen once. The sample here was whole blood, taken in connection with sensitization to the hapten diphenylcyclopropenone (DPC). These receptor sequences come from a woman in her forties with alopecia areata. Some clones in this sample may be carry-over from other donors' samples. Each CDR3 is given with its conserved first and last residue. The D gene is left open where the match is weak. A clone size is listed for some rows: how often the clone was seen (once, few, many), or a class if it is expanded.

DNA: TGTGCCAGCAGCAAAGGGGCAGATACGCAGTATTTT
CDR3: CASSKGADTQYF
D: -
V: TRBV7-2
size: few
J: TRBJ2-3

DNA: TGTGCCACCACGAGGAGGCCCAACTATGGCTACACCTTC
CDR3: CATTRRPNYGYTF
D: -
V: TRBV2
size: many
J: TRBJ1-2

DNA: TGTGCCAGCAGCTTAGCCCCAGGGCGCGGGGATGGCTACACCTTC
CDR3: CASSLAPGRGDGYTF
D: -
V: TRBV7-9
size: few
J: TRBJ1-2

DNA: TGCAGTGCTCCTCCGGGACTAGCGGGAGAGACCCAGTACTTC
CDR3: CSAPPGLAGETQYF
D: TRBD2
V: TRBV20-1
size: -
J: TRBJ2-5

DNA: TGTGCCAGCAGCAAGGCCCCGACCCCGGCCCTCGAGCAGTACTTC
CDR3: CASSKAPTPALEQYF
D: -
V: TRBV11-2
size: -
J: TRBJ2-7

DNA: TGTGCCAGCAGCTTCGGGGCGAATAATTCACCCCTCCACTTT
CDR3: CASSFGANNSPLHF
D: -
V: TRBV7-2
size: many
J: TRBJ1-6

DNA: TGTGCCAGCAGCTTAGGTCCAGCGGGGCAAAACATTCAGTACTTC
CDR3: CASSLGPAGQNIQYF
D: TRBD2
V: TRBV7-2
size: few
J: TRBJ2-4

DNA: TGTGCCAGCAGCTTCCGGGCCCTAATTGGGGGCGGAGATACGCAGTATTTT
CDR3: CASSFRALIGGGDTQYF
D: -
V: TRBV7-2
size: few
J: TRBJ2-3

DNA: TGTGCCAGCAGCTGGGGGGTAATACCAGGGAGCCCTGGCTACACCTTC
CDR3: CASSWGVIPGSPGYTF
D: -
V: TRBV5-5
size: few
J: TRBJ1-2

DNA: TGTGCCAGCAGCAACCGGGACAGGGTCCTCTACGAGCAGTACTTC
CDR3: CASSNRDRVLYEQYF
D: TRBD1
V: TRBV7-4
size: few
J: TRBJ2-7

DNA: TGTGCCAGCAGTCTACTAGCGTATTCCTACGAGCAGTACTTC
CDR3: CASSLLAYSYEQYF
D: TRBD2
V: TRBV28
size: few
J: TRBJ2-7

DNA: TGTGCCAGCAGTTACTCCCCGGGGACAGGGGGTGAAGCTTTCTTT
CDR3: CASSYSPGTGGEAFF
D: TRBD1
V: TRBV6-5
size: many
J: TRBJ1-1

DNA: TGTGCCAGCAGTTCTGGGGATAAAAACATTCAGTACTTC
CDR3: CASSSGDKNIQYF
D: -
V: TRBV28
size: -
J: TRBJ2-4

DNA: TGTGCCACCAAAGGGCCAAGCACAGATACGCAGTATTTT
CDR3: CATKGPSTDTQYF
D: -
V: TRBV2
size: many
J: TRBJ2-3

DNA: TGTGCCAGCAGCTTAGGAGACTACGAACCCGGGGATACGCAGTATTTT
CDR3: CASSLGDYEPGDTQYF
D: -
V: TRBV7-9
size: many
J: TRBJ2-3

DNA: TGCAGCGTTGAAGAAGGGACTAGCGGCAATGAGCAGTTCTTC
CDR3: CSVEEGTSGNEQFF
D: TRBD2
V: TRBV29-1
size: few
J: TRBJ2-1

DNA: TGCGCCAGCAGTGTGGGGCAGAATACCTACGAGCAGTACTTC
CDR3: CASSVGQNTYEQYF
D: -
V: TRBV10-2
size: -
J: TRBJ2-7

DNA: TGTGCCAGCTCAACGGGACAGGATTCACCCCTCCACTTT
CDR3: CASSTGQDSPLHF
D: TRBD1
V: TRBV18
size: many
J: TRBJ1-6

DNA: TGTGCCAGCAGCTTAGGTACAGGGGACTCTGGAAACACCATATATTTT
CDR3: CASSLGTGDSGNTIYF
D: TRBD1
V: TRBV11-2
size: many
J: TRBJ1-3

DNA: TGTGCCAGCACCCAAGGGGCAGGGGGCGGTAGCAATCAGCCCCAGCATTTT
CDR3: CASTQGAGGGSNQPQHF
D: TRBD1
V: TRBV2
size: many
J: TRBJ1-5

DNA: TGTGCCATCACTGACAGGTCCGGGGAGCTGTTTTTT
CDR3: CAITDRSGELFF
D: -
V: TRBV10-3
size: many
J: TRBJ2-2

DNA: TGTGCCACCTCTAGCGGGGTAGGCCAAGAGACCCAGTACTTC
CDR3: CATSSGVGQETQYF
D: TRBD2
V: TRBV6-2/TRBV6-3
size: few
J: TRBJ2-5

DNA: TGTGCCAGCCTTGGGGGTCCCCCCTACGAGCAGTACTTC
CDR3: CASLGGPPYEQYF
D: -
V: TRBV21-1
size: few
J: TRBJ2-7

DNA: TGTGCCAGCAGTTTGAGACGGGACCTGAACACTGAAGCTTTCTTT
CDR3: CASSLRRDLNTEAFF
D: -
V: TRBV12-3/TRBV12-4
size: once
J: TRBJ1-1

DNA: TGCGCCAGCAGCCAAGATACTGGGCCTAATGAAAAACTGTTTTTT
CDR3: CASSQDTGPNEKLFF
D: -
V: TRBV4-3
size: -
J: TRBJ1-4

DNA: TGTGCCAGCAGTTTATTAGGGGGCTCCTACAATGAGCAGTTCTTC
CDR3: CASSLLGGSYNEQFF
D: -
V: TRBV27
size: many
J: TRBJ2-1

DNA: TGCAGTGCTGATACAGGGGTCAACACCATATATTTT
CDR3: CSADTGVNTIYF
D: TRBD1
V: TRBV20-1
size: many
J: TRBJ1-3

DNA: TGTGCCAGCAGCCAAGGGGTCGACCGCACAGATACGCAGTATTTT
CDR3: CASSQGVDRTDTQYF
D: -
V: TRBV4-2
size: many
J: TRBJ2-3

DNA: TGTGCCTGCGGGGACTATGGCTACACCTTC
CDR3: CACGDYGYTF
D: -
V: TRBV28
size: -
J: TRBJ1-2

DNA: TGTGCCACCAGTGACCCCGGACAGGGGGCTGTCACCGGGGAGCTGTTTTTT
CDR3: CATSDPGQGAVTGELFF
D: TRBD1
V: TRBV24-1
size: many
J: TRBJ2-2

DNA: TGCAGTGCAAGACAGGGACTACTCGGCGAGCAGTACTTC
CDR3: CSARQGLLGEQYF
D: -
V: TRBV20-1
size: few
J: TRBJ2-7

DNA: TGTGCCAGTACCACAAACAGGGAGCCGGGCCAGCCCCAGCATTTT
CDR3: CASTTNREPGQPQHF
D: -
V: TRBV19
size: -
J: TRBJ1-5

DNA: TGTGCCAGTAGCAAGCAAGGACTAGCGGGTCAAGAGACCCAGTACTTC
CDR3: CASSKQGLAGQETQYF
D: TRBD2
V: TRBV19
size: -
J: TRBJ2-5

DNA: TGTGCCAGCACCACTGGACAGGCCTACGAGCAGTACTTC
CDR3: CASTTGQAYEQYF
D: TRBD1
V: TRBV6-5
size: -
J: TRBJ2-7

DNA: TGTGCCTGGAGTCTTTCTGGGGGGAGAGGACAGCCCCAGCATTTT
CDR3: CAWSLSGGRGQPQHF
D: -
V: TRBV30
size: few
J: TRBJ1-5

DNA: TGTGCCAGCAGTGAAGGTCGGGGGGCAGGAGAGACCCAGTACTTC
CDR3: CASSEGRGAGETQYF
D: -
V: TRBV2
size: few
J: TRBJ2-5

DNA: TGTGCCAGCAGTGAGGGCAGGGCCCAAGAGACCCAGTACTTC
CDR3: CASSEGRAQETQYF
D: -
V: TRBV2
size: few
J: TRBJ2-5

DNA: TGTGCCAGCAGCCAAGGACTAAGGACAACACAAGAGACCCAGTACTTC
CDR3: CASSQGLRTTQETQYF
D: -
V: TRBV7-2
size: -
J: TRBJ2-5

DNA: TGTGCCAGCAGTTTGGTGAGGGGGGCCGGGACCCAGTACTTC
CDR3: CASSLVRGAGTQYF
D: -
V: TRBV12-3/TRBV12-4
size: few
J: TRBJ2-5

DNA: TGCAGTGCTAGTAGGCCTGAAGAGACCCAGTACTTC
CDR3: CSASRPEETQYF
D: -
V: TRBV20-1
size: -
J: TRBJ2-5

DNA: TGTGCCAGCAGTTGGTTCGGGGAAGGCGAGCAGTACTTC
CDR3: CASSWFGEGEQYF
D: -
V: TRBV6-2/TRBV6-3
size: many
J: TRBJ2-7

DNA: TGTGCCAGCGGGGAGGCGGGGCAACGCACAGATACGCAGTATTTT
CDR3: CASGEAGQRTDTQYF
D: -
V: TRBV7-8
size: many
J: TRBJ2-3

DNA: TGCAGCGTTGAAGAGGGGTCGGCGAACACTGAAGCTTTCTTT
CDR3: CSVEEGSANTEAFF
D: -
V: TRBV29-1
size: -
J: TRBJ1-1

DNA: TGCGCCAGCAGCCGCCTACTAGCGGGAACCAATGAGCAGTTCTTC
CDR3: CASSRLLAGTNEQFF
D: TRBD2
V: TRBV4-1
size: -
J: TRBJ2-1

DNA: TGTGCCAGCAGCTTAGGTGGCTTCACAGATACGCAGTATTTT
CDR3: CASSLGGFTDTQYF
D: -
V: TRBV7-6
size: many
J: TRBJ2-3

DNA: TGTGCCAGCAGTGAACTTAGTGGCAGGGAGAGCGGCTACACCTTC
CDR3: CASSELSGRESGYTF
D: -
V: TRBV25-1
size: -
J: TRBJ1-2

DNA: TGTGCCAGCAGCAAGTTCCTACCAGAGACTGCCGAAGAGACCCAGTACTTC
CDR3: CASSKFLPETAEETQYF
D: -
V: TRBV7-6
size: few
J: TRBJ2-5

DNA: TGTGCCAGCTCTTCCGTTCCCGGGACTAGCGGGAGGGCCCGGGAGCTGTTTTTT
CDR3: CASSSVPGTSGRARELFF
D: TRBD2
V: TRBV27
size: many
J: TRBJ2-2

DNA: TGTGCCAGCAGTTTACGGGGGACGATTGAAGCTTTCTTT
CDR3: CASSLRGTIEAFF
D: -
V: TRBV27
size: -
J: TRBJ1-1

DNA: TGTGCCAGCAGCTCGGGACTAGCACCGAATGAGCAGTTCTTC
CDR3: CASSSGLAPNEQFF
D: TRBD2
V: TRBV7-2
size: -
J: TRBJ2-1

DNA: TGTGCCAGCAACTGGAACAGGTACAATGAGCAGTTCTTC
CDR3: CASNWNRYNEQFF
D: -
V: TRBV7-8
size: many
J: TRBJ2-1

DNA: TGTGCCAGCAGTTACTCGAGTGCCTGGACTAGCGTTTTAACGGATGAGCAGTTCTTC
CDR3: CASSYSSAWTSVLTDEQFF
D: TRBD2
V: TRBV6-2/TRBV6-3
size: many
J: TRBJ2-1

DNA: TGTGCCAGCAGCGGAGCGGGGGTATCCTACGAGCAGTACTTC
CDR3: CASSGAGVSYEQYF
D: TRBD2
V: TRBV9
size: many
J: TRBJ2-7